Listed here are 32 T cell receptor beta chains from one sample, sequenced in a study of blood T cell repertoires in COVID-19. Sequencing was performed with immunoSEQ multiplex PCR; in TCRdb, only in-frame clones are kept and a portion is missing. The sample lists 150,000 to 200,000 clones; about 79% were seen once. Sequences were obtained from PBMCs or T cells enriched from blood (not recorded which). The receptor set was obtained from a man aged 50-59 years who had recovered from COVID-19.

This chain joins TRBV6-6 and TRBJ2-7; 13 positions match TRBD2. J gave up 5 bases and V 10 bases, and 5 bases lay outside the gene matches. Germline CDR1 is MNHNY and CDR2 is SVGAGI (reference sequence). The length of the CDR3 is 13 residues. CDR3 in amino acids: CATRGLAGNEQYF. The CDR3 bases are TGTGCCACTCGGGGACTAGCGGGGAACGAGCAGTACTTC.

The rearrangement joins TRBV7-7 to TRBJ2-7; 8 nucleotides align to TRBD1. The CDR3 runs to 13 residues. Trimming took 1 base from V and 5 from J; bases not matched to a gene: 1. The germline V gene has CDR1 SSHAT and CDR2 FNYEAQ (reference sequence). The CDR3, as DNA: TGTGCCAGCAGCTTAGACAGGGGGAACGAGCAGTACTTC. This gives the protein CASSLDRGNEQYF. Full variable domain (remainder filled in from reference TRBV7-7 and TRBJ2-7): GAGVSQSPRYKVTKRGQDVTLRCDPISSHATLYWYQQALGQGPEFLTYFNYEAQPDKSGLPSDRFSAERPEGSISTLTIQRTEQRDSAMYRCASSLDRGNEQYFGPGTRLTVT.

The CDR3 region has the DNA TGTGCCAGCAGCTCCCTCGGAAGGACACCGGGCGGCTACACCTTC. Translating gives CASSSLGRTPGGYTF. This chain links TRBV6-5 with TRBJ1-2, with D possibly TRBD1 on 5 matching bases. Per germline, CDR1 MNHEY and CDR2 SVGAGI. The CDR3 is 15 residues long. V shed 6 bases and J shed 8 bases, with 22 bases lying between them.

The V call is TRBV28, the J call TRBJ1-1, with D unclear. Trimming pared 1 base from V and 2 bases from J, leaving 14 bases between. Germline CDR1 reads MDHEN; CDR2 reads SYDVKM. CDR3 size: 16 residues. In DNA form, the CDR3 reads TGTGCCAGCAGTTTATTGGGGTGGGAGATCAACACTGAAGCTTTCTTT. As protein: CASSLLGWEINTEAFF.

The chain uses TRBV30 and TRBJ2-1, with 12 bases lining up with TRBD2. J gave up 7 bases and V 4 bases, and 8 bases lay outside the gene matches. Germline V gene lookup returns CDR1 GTSNPN and CDR2 SVGIG (reference sequence). This CDR3 has 15 amino acids. The CDR3: CAWTAWTSGVNEQFF. Here the CDR3 DNA reads TGTGCCTGGACAGCATGGACTAGCGGGGTGAATGAGCAGTTCTTC.

The chain recombines TRBV18 with TRBJ2-7, with TRBD1 matching 8 bases. V shed 4 bases, J shed 2 bases, and the junction held 10 bases outside the gene matches. The germline V gene has CDR1 KGHSH and CDR2 LQKENI. The CDR3 is made up of 16 amino acids. The chain's CDR3 is CASSRTTGVGTYEQYF. DNA of the CDR3: TGTGCCAGCTCACGTACGACAGGGGTTGGGACCTACGAGCAGTACTTC.

V is TRBV7-6 and J is TRBJ1-4; 8 nucleotides match TRBD1. This CDR3 region has 15 residues. Germline V lookup: CDR1 SGHVS, CDR2 FNYEAQ. V gave up 6 bases and J gave up 9 bases; unmatched junction bases: 12. CDR3 nucleotides: TGTGCCAGCAGTCCAAGACAGGGGAGGGATCAAAAACTGTTTTTT. This translates into CASSPRQGRDQKLFF. The full variable domain, completed using reference TRBV7-6 and TRBJ1-4, is GAGVSQSPRYKVTKRGQDVALRCDPISGHVSLYWYRQALGQGPEFLTYFNYEAQQDKSGLPNDRFSAERPEGSISTLTIQRTEQRDSAMYRCASSPRQGRDQKLFFGSGTQLSVL.

The V gene is TRBV18, the J gene TRBJ2-7; 8 bases are shared with TRBD1. The germline V gene encodes CDR1 KGHSH and CDR2 LQKENI. With V trimmed by 2 bases and J by 2 bases, 5 bases remained unmatched. This CDR3 contains 15 residues. The CDR3 reads CASSPNAQGAYEQYF. DNA for the CDR3: TGTGCCAGCTCACCAAACGCACAGGGGGCCTACGAGCAGTACTTC. The full variable domain, its missing parts supplied by reference TRBV18 and TRBJ2-7, is NAGVMQNPRHLVRRRGQEARLRCSPMKGHSHVYWYRQLPEEGLKFMVYLQKENIIDESGMPKERFSAEFPKEGPSILRIQQVVRGDSAAYFCASSPNAQGAYEQYFGPGTRLTVT.

In this sample, this clone turned up a few times. The chain recombines TRBV11-2 with TRBJ2-1, with TRBD2 identical over 9 bases. After removal of 4 bases from V and 2 bases from J, the junction contained 3 bases not matched to a gene. Per the germline V gene, CDR1 is SGHAT and CDR2 is FQNNGV. The CDR3 consists of 15 residues. This CDR3 reads CASSSTSGPYNEQFF. As DNA, the CDR3 is TGTGCCAGCAGCTCGACTAGCGGTCCCTACAATGAGCAGTTCTTC.

The V call is TRBV5-1, the J call TRBJ2-5; D possibly corresponds to TRBD2 (6 bases). The CDR3 contains 16 residues. V lost 1 base, J lost 1 base, and 14 bases lay in between. The germline V gene encodes CDR1 SGHRS and CDR2 YFSETQ. CDR3 DNA: TGCGCCAGCAGCTTGTTCGGCGGAGGGATCCAAGAGACCCAGTACTTC. It encodes CASSLFGGGIQETQYF.

This clone was seen once. The rearrangement joins TRBV13 to TRBJ2-5, with TRBD1 as a possible D gene (6 bases). Germline V CDR1 and CDR2: PRHDT, FYEKMQ (reference sequence). This CDR3 has 14 amino acids. V shed 3 bases and J shed 7 bases, with 15 bases lying between them. The CDR3, as DNA: TGTGCCAGCAGCTTCCCAGGGGTTCCCTCGACCCAGTACTTC. Translating it yields CASSFPGVPSTQYF.

The chain combines TRBV25-1 with TRBJ2-7; D not resolved. The CDR3 sequence is 13 residues long. Germline V gene lookup returns CDR1 MGHDK and CDR2 SYGVNS. V was clipped by 1 base and J by 0 bases, with 4 bases between them. The CDR3 here is CASSESVSYEQYF. The CDR3 coding sequence is TGTGCCAGCAGTGAATCCGTCTCCTACGAGCAGTACTTC.

The genes are TRBV10-2 and TRBJ2-7; 11 bases match TRBD1. CDR3 size: 13 residues. Germline V gene data show CDR1 as WSHSY and CDR2 as SAAADI. The trim removed 3 bases at V and 7 bases at J, leaving 2 bases unmatched. CDR3 sequence: CASSERDRGEQYF. DNA of the CDR3: TGCGCCAGCAGTGAACGGGACAGGGGGGAGCAGTACTTC.

This sequence joins TRBV18 and TRBJ1-2; D gene ambiguous. CDR1 is KGHSH and CDR2 is LQKENI in the germline V gene. The CDR3 consists of 13 residues. The germline V and J ends were trimmed by 2 bases and 6 bases, with 10 bases remaining between them. Here the CDR3 DNA reads TGTGCCAGCTCACCAGCGGGGTATGATGGCTACACCTTC. Protein sequence: CASSPAGYDGYTF.

V is TRBV7-8 and J is TRBJ2-7, with D possibly being TRBD1 (6 bases). CDR3 length: 14 amino acids. V lost 1 base and J 2 bases, leaving 9 bases between the germline ends. Germline assignment: CDR1 SGHVS and CDR2 FQNEAQ. The CDR3 coding sequence is TGTGCCAGCAGCTTAGTACAGGGTACCTACGAGCAGTACTTC. It encodes CASSLVQGTYEQYF.

The count of this clone is one. CDR3: CASSLAQGSGAFF. CDR3 coding DNA: TGTGCCAGCAGCTTAGCCCAGGGGAGTGGAGCTTTCTTT. This sequence joins TRBV7-9 and TRBJ1-1; a possible D gene is TRBD1 (6 bases). V was trimmed by 0 bases and J by 10 bases, leaving 12 bases between them. Germline lookup yields CDR1 SEHNR and CDR2 FQNEAQ (reference sequence). This CDR3 is 13 amino acids long.

The chain links TRBV4-2 to TRBJ1-2; weak D call: TRBD1 (6 bases). This CDR3 is 15 amino acids long. Germline V CDR1 and CDR2: LGHNA, YNFKEQ. Trimming took off 1 base at V and 4 bases at J, with 13 bases between the two ends. CDR3 residues: CASSQAQGGVYGYTF. In nucleotides, the CDR3 is TGTGCCAGCAGCCAAGCACAGGGAGGGGTCTATGGCTACACCTTC.

The rearrangement uses TRBV10-2 and TRBJ2-3; 8 bases are shared with TRBD2. CDR1 and CDR2 from the germline V gene are WSHSY and SAAADI. The CDR3 runs to 14 residues. V was pared by 4 bases and J by 6 bases, with 6 bases of the junction left unmatched. CDR3 nucleotide sequence: TGCGCCAGCAGTGTTCGGGGGGGCCTGGATACGCAGTATTTT. Translating it yields CASSVRGGLDTQYF.

This clone was counted a few times. This chain connects TRBV6-1 to TRBJ1-1, with D perhaps TRBD1 (6 bases). CDR1 is MNHNS, CDR2 SASEGT, per germline. The germline V and J ends were trimmed by 4 bases and 5 bases, with 23 bases remaining between them. This CDR3 spans 17 amino acids. Here the CDR3 DNA reads TGTGCCAGCAGTGGGGACGGTATGGGGGCGGATTGGACTGAAGCTTTCTTT. It encodes CASSGDGMGADWTEAFF.

The rearrangement joins TRBV3-1 (or the pseudogene TRBV3-2) to TRBJ2-7; 10 bases map to TRBD1. This CDR3 spans 15 amino acids. The V segment lost 3 bases and the J segment 2 bases; nucleotides outside the gene matches: 4. CDR1 LGHDT and CDR2 YNNKEL come from the germline V gene (reference sequence). CDR3 sequence: CASSQGTGAAYEQYF. For the CDR3, the DNA is TGTGCCAGCAGCCAGGGGACAGGGGCGGCCTACGAGCAGTACTTC.

The chain joins TRBV2 to TRBJ1-3; tentatively, D is TRBD1 (5 bases). Germline V CDR1 and CDR2: SNHLY, FYNNEI. The CDR3 loop spans 17 amino acids. Trimming took off 8 bases at V and 0 bases at J, with 20 bases between the two ends. The CDR3 loop is CASSFGGSLSSGNTIYF. The CDR3 DNA reads as TGTGCCAGCTCATTTGGGGGGTCCCTTAGCTCTGGAAACACCATATATTTT.

The table lists this clone with a few counts. The chain recombines TRBV3-1 (or the pseudogene TRBV3-2) with TRBJ1-2, with D tentatively TRBD1 (5 bases). The length of the CDR3 is 15 residues. Trimming stripped 1 base from V and 4 bases from J, with 13 bases between. Germline V lookup: CDR1 LGHDT, CDR2 YNNKEL (reference sequence). CDR3 nucleotides: TGTGCCAGCAGCCAAGGAGGCGGGGCTGGCTATGGCTACACCTTC. Its translation is CASSQGGGAGYGYTF.

This rearrangement joins TRBV5-6 to TRBJ2-7; D may be TRBD2 (5 bases). Germline V CDR1 and CDR2: SGHDT, YYEEEE. CDR3 size: 14 residues. V was clipped by 2 bases and J by 0 bases, with 9 bases between them. The CDR3 DNA sequence: TGTGCCAGCAGCTTATCGGGGAACTCCTACGAGCAGTACTTC. Protein product: CASSLSGNSYEQYF.

This clone was recorded only once. The rearrangement links TRBV2 to TRBJ2-7; 10 bases align to TRBD1. Germline-derived CDR1 and CDR2 are SNHLY and FYNNEI. Unmatched junction bases numbered 6, after V lost 6 bases and J lost 7 bases. The CDR3 is 13 residues long. The CDR3 nucleotides read TGTGCCAGCAGACGACAGGGGGCGAGTGAGCAGTACTTC. Its protein is CASRRQGASEQYF.

This clone is a singleton in its sample. The chain joins TRBV5-4 to TRBJ2-5; 8 nucleotides agree with TRBD1. Germline V lookup: CDR1 SGHNT, CDR2 YYREEE (reference sequence). V lost 1 base, J lost 5 bases, and 7 bases stayed unmatched. The CDR3 spans 15 residues. The CDR3 region has the DNA TGTGCCAGCAGCTTGACAGGACAGGGTAGGGAGACCCAGTACTTC. The encoded protein is CASSLTGQGRETQYF.

The chain employs TRBV5-4 and TRBJ2-5, with 8 bases identical to TRBD1. This CDR3 has 15 amino acids. With 4 bases clipped from V and 1 base from J, the junction kept 6 bases outside the gene matches. Germline V lookup: CDR1 SGHNT, CDR2 YYREEE (reference sequence). CDR3 sequence reads: CASSDAQGAQETQYF. The CDR3 nucleotides read TGTGCCAGCAGCGACGCGCAGGGGGCCCAAGAGACCCAGTACTTC.

The chain combines TRBV30 with TRBJ1-4; TRBD1 matches 9 bases. The CDR3 sequence is 16 residues long. The ends lost 1 base at V and 4 bases at J; junction bases unmatched: 7. Germline CDR1 reads GTSNPN; CDR2 reads SVGIG (reference sequence). In DNA form, the CDR3 reads TGTGCCTGGAGTGCGGGGACAGGGAAGGGTAATGAAAAACTGTTTTTT. Protein sequence: CAWSAGTGKGNEKLFF.

The V call is TRBV5-1, the J call TRBJ1-6; weak D call: TRBD1 (6 bases). Germline CDR1 SGHRS, CDR2 YFSETQ. This CDR3 spans 14 amino acids. V was cut by 4 bases and J by 10 bases, with 15 bases left in between. CDR3 nucleotide sequence: TGCGCCAGCAGCGGAGGCAGGGGACAATCACCCCTCCACTTT. Translating gives CASSGGRGQSPLHF.

The gene calls are TRBV30 and TRBJ1-1, with D maybe TRBD1 (5 bases). This CDR3 is built from 16 residues. Germline V gives CDR1 GTSNPN, CDR2 SVGIG (reference sequence). V dropped 4 bases and J dropped 0 bases, with 18 bases sitting between them. CDR3 nucleotide sequence: TGTGCCTGGAACCACAGGCGAACGACTTTGAACACTGAAGCTTTCTTT. It yields the protein CAWNHRRTTLNTEAFF.

The J gene is TRBJ2-2, the V gene TRBV28; a possible D gene is TRBD2 (5 bases). Germline V gives CDR1 MDHEN, CDR2 SYDVKM. The CDR3 has 20 residues. V was shortened by 6 bases and J by 1 base, with 27 bases between the two germline ends. CDR3 bases: TGTGCCAGCAGGTCGGAAGCGGTTTCCTCTGGGCAAGGGAACACCGGGGAGCTGTTTTTT. Translation gives CASRSEAVSSGQGNTGELFF.

The rearrangement joins TRBV11-2 to TRBJ1-3; D is unclear. The CDR3 loop spans 17 amino acids. Trimming stripped 2 bases from V and 3 bases from J, with 17 bases between. Germline CDR1 is SGHAT and CDR2 is FQNNGV. Written as DNA, the CDR3 is TGTGCCAGCAGCTTAACTGATCCGGGAGGCTATGGAAACACCATATATTTT. Translating it yields CASSLTDPGGYGNTIYF.

The chain's CDR3 is CASSYTTGYNYGYTF. CDR3 DNA: TGTGCCAGCAGTTACACGACAGGTTATAACTATGGCTACACCTTC. This chain links TRBV6-5 with TRBJ1-2, with D possibly matching TRBD1 (6 bases). V was clipped by 2 bases and J by 1 base, with 11 bases between them. The CDR3 is 15 residues long. Per the germline V gene, CDR1 is MNHEY and CDR2 is SVGAGI.